This entry concerns a single T cell receptor (beta chain). Its antigen is undetermined. The data belong to a study of T cell responses to AZD1222 COVID-19 vaccine. Study-level findings and limits: Recipients of AZD1222 seropositive at baseline numbered only 6 or 7. Clonal diversity was possibly underestimated, and white British individuals and females predominated among donors.

Germline CDR1 LGHNT, CDR2 FRNRAP. Deletions cut 6 bases from V and 5 bases from J, with 10 bases between. CDR3 length: 12 residues. Data came from immunoSEQ multiplex PCR; TCRdb stores just in-frame clones and leaves some out. This table holds more than 150,000 clones, around 90% found once. The chain has TRBV12-5 and TRBJ2-5; D not certain. This receptor was obtained from an adult in good health. Sample: peripheral blood, taken on day 0 of AZD1222 vaccination. The CDR3: CASGSVWETQYF. As DNA, the CDR3 is TGTGCTAGTGGCTCGGTCTGGGAGACCCAGTACTTC.